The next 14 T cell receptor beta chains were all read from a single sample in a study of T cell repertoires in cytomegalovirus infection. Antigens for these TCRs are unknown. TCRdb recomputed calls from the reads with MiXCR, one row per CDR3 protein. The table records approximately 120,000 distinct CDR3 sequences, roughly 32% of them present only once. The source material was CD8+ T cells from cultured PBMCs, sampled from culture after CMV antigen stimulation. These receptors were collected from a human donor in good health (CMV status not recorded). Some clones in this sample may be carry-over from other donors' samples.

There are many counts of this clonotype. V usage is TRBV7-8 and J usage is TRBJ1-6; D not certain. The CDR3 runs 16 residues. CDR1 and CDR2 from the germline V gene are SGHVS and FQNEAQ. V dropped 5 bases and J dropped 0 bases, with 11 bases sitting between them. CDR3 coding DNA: TGTGCCAGCAGCCCTCGGGTAGGCTCCTATAATTCACCCCTCCACTTT. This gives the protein CASSPRVGSYNSPLHF.

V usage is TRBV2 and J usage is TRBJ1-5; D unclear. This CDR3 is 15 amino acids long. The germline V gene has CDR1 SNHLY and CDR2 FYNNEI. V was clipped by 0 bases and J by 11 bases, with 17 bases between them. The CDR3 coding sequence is TGTGCCAGCAGTGAAGCGGAAAGGGAGGGATTGGCCCAGCATTTT. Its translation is CASSEAEREGLAQHF. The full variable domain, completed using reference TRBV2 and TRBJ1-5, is EPEVTQTPSHQVTQMGQEVILRCVPISNHLYFYWYRQILGQKVEFLVSFYNNEISEKSEIFDDQFSVERPDGSNFTLKIRSTKLEDSAMYFCASSEAEREGLAQHFGDGTRLSIL.

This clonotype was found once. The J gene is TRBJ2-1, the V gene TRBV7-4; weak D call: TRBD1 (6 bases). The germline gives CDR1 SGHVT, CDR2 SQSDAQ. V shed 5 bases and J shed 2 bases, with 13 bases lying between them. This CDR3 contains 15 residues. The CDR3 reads CASSPGALPYNEQFF. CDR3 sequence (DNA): TGTGCCAGCAGCCCAGGGGCGTTGCCCTACAATGAGCAGTTCTTC.

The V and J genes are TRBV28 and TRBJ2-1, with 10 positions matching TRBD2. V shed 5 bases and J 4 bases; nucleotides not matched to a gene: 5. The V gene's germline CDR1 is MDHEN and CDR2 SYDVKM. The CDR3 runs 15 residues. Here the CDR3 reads CASSKLAGAYNEQFF. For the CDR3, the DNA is TGTGCCAGCAGTAAGCTAGCGGGGGCTTACAATGAGCAGTTCTTC.

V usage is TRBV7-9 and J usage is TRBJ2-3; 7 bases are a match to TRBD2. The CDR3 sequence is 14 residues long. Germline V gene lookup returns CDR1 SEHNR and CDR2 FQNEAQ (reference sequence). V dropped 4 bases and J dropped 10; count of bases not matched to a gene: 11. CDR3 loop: CASSSRDYGIPQYF. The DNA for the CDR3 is TGTGCCAGCAGCTCGAGGGACTACGGGATTCCGCAGTATTTT. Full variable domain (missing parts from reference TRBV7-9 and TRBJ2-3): DTGVSQNPRHKITKRGQNVTFRCDPISEHNRLYWYRQTLGQGPEFLTYFQNEAQLEKSRLLSDRFSAERPKGSFSTLEIQRTEQGDSAMYLCASSSRDYGIPQYFGPGTRLTVL.

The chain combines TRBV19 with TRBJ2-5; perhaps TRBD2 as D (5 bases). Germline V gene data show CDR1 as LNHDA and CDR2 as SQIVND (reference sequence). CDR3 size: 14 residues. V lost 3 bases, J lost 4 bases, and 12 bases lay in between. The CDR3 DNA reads TGTGCCAGTAGTATCTCGGGGTCGACAGAGACCCAGTACTTC. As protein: CASSISGSTETQYF.

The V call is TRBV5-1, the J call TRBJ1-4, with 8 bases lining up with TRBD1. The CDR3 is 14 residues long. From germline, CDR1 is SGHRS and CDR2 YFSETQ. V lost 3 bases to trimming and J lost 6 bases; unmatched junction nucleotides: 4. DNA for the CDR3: TGCGCCAGCAGCTCCGCAGGGGGCTATGAAAAACTGTTTTTT. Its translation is CASSSAGGYEKLFF.

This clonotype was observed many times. The CDR3 sequence is CASSSPGQGVEKLFF. The CDR3 region has the DNA TGTGCCAGCAGCTCCCCGGGACAGGGAGTGGAAAAACTGTTTTTT. The chain joins TRBV7-6 to TRBJ1-4; the match to TRBD1 covers 9 bases. The CDR3 is made up of 15 amino acids. V lost 4 bases and J lost 8; bases outside the gene matches: 8. The germline V gene encodes CDR1 SGHVS and CDR2 FNYEAQ.

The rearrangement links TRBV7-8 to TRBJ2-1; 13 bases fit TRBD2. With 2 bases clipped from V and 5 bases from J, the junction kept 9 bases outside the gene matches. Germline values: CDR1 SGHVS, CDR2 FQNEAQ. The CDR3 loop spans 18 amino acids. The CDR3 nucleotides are TGTGCCAGCAGCTTACGACTAGCGGGGGGCCCCATTCACAATGAGCAGTTCTTC. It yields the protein CASSLRLAGGPIHNEQFF.

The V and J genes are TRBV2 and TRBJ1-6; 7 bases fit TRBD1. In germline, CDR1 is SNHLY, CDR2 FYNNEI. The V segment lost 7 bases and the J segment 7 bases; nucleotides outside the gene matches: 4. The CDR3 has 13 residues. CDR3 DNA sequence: TGTGCCAGCAACAACAGGGGCAATTCACCCCTCCACTTT. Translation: CASNNRGNSPLHF.

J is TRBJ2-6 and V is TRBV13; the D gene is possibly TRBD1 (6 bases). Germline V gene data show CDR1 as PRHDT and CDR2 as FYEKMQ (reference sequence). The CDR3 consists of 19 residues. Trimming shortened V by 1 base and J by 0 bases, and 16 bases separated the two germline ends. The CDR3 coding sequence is TGTGCCAGCAGCTTAGATGGGGGCGGGCCGGTCTCTGGGGCCAACGTCCTGACTTTC. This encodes CASSLDGGGPVSGANVLTF. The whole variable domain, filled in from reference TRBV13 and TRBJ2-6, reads AAGVIQSPRHLIKEKRETATLKCYPIPRHDTVYWYQQGPGQDPQFLISFYEKMQSDKGSIPDRFSAQQFSDYHSELNMSSLELGDSALYFCASSLDGGGPVSGANVLTFGAGSRLTVL.

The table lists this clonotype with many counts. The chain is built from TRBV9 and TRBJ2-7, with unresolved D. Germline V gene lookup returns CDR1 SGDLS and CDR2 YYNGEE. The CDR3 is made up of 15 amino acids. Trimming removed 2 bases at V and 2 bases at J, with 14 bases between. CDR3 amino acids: CASSVDGRQAYEQYF. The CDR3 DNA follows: TGTGCCAGCAGCGTGGACGGAAGGCAGGCCTACGAGCAGTACTTC.

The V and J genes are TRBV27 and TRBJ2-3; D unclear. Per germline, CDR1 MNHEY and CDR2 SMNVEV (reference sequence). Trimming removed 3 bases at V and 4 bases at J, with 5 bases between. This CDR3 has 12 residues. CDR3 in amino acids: CASSFPADTQYF. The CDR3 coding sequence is TGTGCCAGCAGTTTTCCGGCAGATACGCAGTATTTT.

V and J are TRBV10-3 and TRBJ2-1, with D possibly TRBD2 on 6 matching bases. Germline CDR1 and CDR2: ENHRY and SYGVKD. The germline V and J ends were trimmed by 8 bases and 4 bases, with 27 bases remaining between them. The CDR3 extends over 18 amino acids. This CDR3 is CAIASEGGGTALYNEQFF. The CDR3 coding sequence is TGTGCCATCGCATCAGAAGGTGGCGGGACCGCGTTGTACAATGAGCAGTTCTTC.